The clone carrying this T cell receptor beta chain appeared a few times. The target antigen is unknown. Naive, central memory, regulatory and stem cell-like memory cells within the CD4+ compartment were sorted using CD45RO/CCR7/CD25/CD127/CD95/CD27. Populations obtained by sorting all exceeded 95% purity. The data were taken from a study of beta chain features in type 1 diabetes. Study details: Across the samples, approximately 110,000,000 sorted cells were examined in total. Whole-study results and caveats: A closer apparent resemblance between naive, central memory and Treg TCRB repertoires was seen in patients than in healthy donors. The study found moderately but significantly shorter TCRB CDR3s in all four CD4+ subsets of Type 1 diabetes patients.

The study reverse transcribed the entire isolated RNA, so it sequenced expressed TCRB transcripts. This table comes from immunoSEQ multiplex PCR, and its TCRdb copy is limited to in-frame clones, with some not included. The table includes about 650,000 clones, around an eighth detected once. Germline loops: CDR1 SNHLY, CDR2 FYNNEI. V lost 5 bases, J lost 4 bases, and 14 bases lay in between. There are 14 residues in the CDR3. The receptor comes from a man aged 30 to 39 with type 1 diabetes. The gene calls are TRBV2 and TRBJ1-1; no definite D call. The specimen sequenced was naive CD4+ T cells from blood. CDR3 amino acids: CASSLERDGTEAFF. DNA for the CDR3: TGTGCCAGCAGTTTAGAGCGGGATGGCACTGAAGCTTTCTTT.